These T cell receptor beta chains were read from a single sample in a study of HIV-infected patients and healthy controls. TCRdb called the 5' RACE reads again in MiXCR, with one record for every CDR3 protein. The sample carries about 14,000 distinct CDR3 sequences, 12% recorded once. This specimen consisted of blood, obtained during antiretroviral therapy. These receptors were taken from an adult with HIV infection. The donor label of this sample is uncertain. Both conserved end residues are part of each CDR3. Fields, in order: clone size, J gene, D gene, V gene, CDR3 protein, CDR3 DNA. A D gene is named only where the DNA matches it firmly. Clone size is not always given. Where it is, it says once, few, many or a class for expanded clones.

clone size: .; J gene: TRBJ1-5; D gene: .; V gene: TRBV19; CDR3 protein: CASRKQGNNQPQHF; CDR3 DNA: TGTGCCAGTAGAAAACAGGGAAATAATCAGCCCCAGCATTTT
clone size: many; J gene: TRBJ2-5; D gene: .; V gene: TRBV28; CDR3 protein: CASSFAGSQETQYF; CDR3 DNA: TGTGCCAGCAGTTTTGCGGGGTCCCAAGAGACCCAGTACTTC
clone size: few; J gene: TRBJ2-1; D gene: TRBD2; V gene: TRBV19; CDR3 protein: CASSIDQSGGYNEQFF; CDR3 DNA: TGTGCCAGTAGTATAGATCAGAGCGGGGGGTACAATGAGCAGTTCTTC
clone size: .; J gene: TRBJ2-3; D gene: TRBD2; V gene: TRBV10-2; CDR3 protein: CACTRRSSGGNTDTQYF; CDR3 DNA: TGCGCCTGCACCCGGAGGAGTAGCGGGGGAAATACAGATACGCAGTATTTT
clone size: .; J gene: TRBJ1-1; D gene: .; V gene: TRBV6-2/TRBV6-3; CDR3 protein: CASRALRGFEAFF; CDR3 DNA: TGTGCCAGCAGGGCACTAAGGGGGTTTGAAGCTTTCTTT
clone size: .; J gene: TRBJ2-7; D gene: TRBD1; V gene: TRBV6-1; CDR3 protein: CASSPGQGGRKQYF; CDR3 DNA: TGTGCCAGCAGTCCCGGACAGGGGGGGCGTAAGCAGTACTTC
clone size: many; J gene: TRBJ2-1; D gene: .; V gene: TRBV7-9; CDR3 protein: CASSLAGEQFF; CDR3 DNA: TGTGCCAGCAGCTTAGCCGGCGAGCAGTTCTTC
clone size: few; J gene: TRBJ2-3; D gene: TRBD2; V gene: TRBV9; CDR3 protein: CASSVGASGVLSHTDTQYF; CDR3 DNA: TGTGCCAGCAGCGTAGGTGCTAGCGGCGTCCTGAGCCACACAGATACGCAGTATTTT
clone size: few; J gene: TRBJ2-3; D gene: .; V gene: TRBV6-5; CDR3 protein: CASSYSTLYTQYF; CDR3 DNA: TGTGCCAGCAGTTACTCGACACTCTATACGCAGTATTTT
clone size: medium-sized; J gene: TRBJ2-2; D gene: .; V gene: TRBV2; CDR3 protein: CASGGRGNTGELFF; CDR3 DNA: TGTGCCAGCGGGGGTCGGGGAAACACCGGGGAGCTGTTTTTT
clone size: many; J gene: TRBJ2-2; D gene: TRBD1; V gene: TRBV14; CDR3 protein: CASSQDPRTGAQFGGRELFF; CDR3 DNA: TGTGCCAGCAGCCAAGACCCGAGGACAGGGGCACAATTCGGGGGCCGGGAGCTGTTTTTT
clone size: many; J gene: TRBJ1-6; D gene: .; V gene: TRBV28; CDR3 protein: CASSTQGSYNSPLHF; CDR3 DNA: TGTGCCAGCAGTACACAGGGTTCCTATAATTCACCCCTCCACTTT
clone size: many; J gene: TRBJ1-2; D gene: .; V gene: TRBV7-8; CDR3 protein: CASSGGNSEGYTF; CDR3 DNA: TGTGCCAGCAGCGGAGGGAACTCGGAGGGCTACACCTTC
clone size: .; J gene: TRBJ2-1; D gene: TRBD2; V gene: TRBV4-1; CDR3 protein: CASSPRLAGYEVYEQFF; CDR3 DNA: TGCGCCAGCAGCCCAAGACTAGCGGGATATGAGGTATATGAGCAGTTCTTC
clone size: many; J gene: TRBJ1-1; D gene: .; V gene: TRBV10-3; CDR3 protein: CATGVNTEAFF; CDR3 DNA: TGTGCCACCGGCGTGAACACTGAAGCTTTCTTT
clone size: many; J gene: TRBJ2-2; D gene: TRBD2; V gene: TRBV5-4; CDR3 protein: CASSSPAGGLTGELFF; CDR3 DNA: TGTGCCAGCAGCTCCCCTGCGGGGGGTCTCACCGGGGAGCTGTTTTTT
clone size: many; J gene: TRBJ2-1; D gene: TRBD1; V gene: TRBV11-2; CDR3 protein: CASSLNVGTDYNEQFF; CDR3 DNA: TGTGCCAGCAGCTTAAACGTAGGGACAGATTACAATGAGCAGTTCTTC
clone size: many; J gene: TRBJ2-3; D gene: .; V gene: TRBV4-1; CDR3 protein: CASSQVVGVDTQYF; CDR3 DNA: TGCGCCAGCAGCCAAGTGGTGGGTGTGGATACGCAGTATTTT
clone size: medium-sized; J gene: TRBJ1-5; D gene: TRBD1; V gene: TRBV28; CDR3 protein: CASSTGGSAKPQHF; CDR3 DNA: TGTGCCAGCAGTACAGGGGGGAGTGCAAAGCCCCAGCATTTT
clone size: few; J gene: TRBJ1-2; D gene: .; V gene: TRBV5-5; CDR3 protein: CASSFVGDLDYGYTF; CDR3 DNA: TGTGCCAGCAGCTTTGTGGGGGACTTAGACTATGGCTACACCTTC
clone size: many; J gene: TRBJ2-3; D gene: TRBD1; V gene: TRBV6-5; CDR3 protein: CASIEDRGSDTQYF; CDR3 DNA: TGTGCCAGCATCGAGGACAGGGGCTCAGATACGCAGTATTTT
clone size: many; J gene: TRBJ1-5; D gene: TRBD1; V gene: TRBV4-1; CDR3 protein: CASSPYDRGNQPQHF; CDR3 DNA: TGCGCCAGCAGCCCTTACGACAGGGGTAATCAGCCCCAGCATTTT
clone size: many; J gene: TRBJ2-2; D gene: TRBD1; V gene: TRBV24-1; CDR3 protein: CATSDFSRDRGYTGELFF; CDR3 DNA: TGTGCCACCAGTGATTTTTCCCGGGACAGGGGTTACACCGGGGAGCTGTTTTTT
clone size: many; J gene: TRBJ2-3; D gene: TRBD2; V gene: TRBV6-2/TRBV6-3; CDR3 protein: CASKSGRATDTQYF; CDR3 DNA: TGTGCCAGCAAAAGCGGGAGGGCGACAGATACGCAGTATTTT
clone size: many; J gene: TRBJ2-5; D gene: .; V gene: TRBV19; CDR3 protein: CASSIGNQETQYF; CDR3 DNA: TGTGCCAGTAGTATTGGAAACCAAGAGACCCAGTACTTC
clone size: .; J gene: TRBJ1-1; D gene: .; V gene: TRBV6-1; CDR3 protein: CASSDIRQETEAFF; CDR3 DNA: TGTGCCAGCAGTGATATAAGGCAGGAGACTGAAGCTTTCTTT
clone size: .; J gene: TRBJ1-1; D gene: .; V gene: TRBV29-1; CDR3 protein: CSVPGLGSTEAFF; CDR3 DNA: TGCAGCGTCCCGGGTCTAGGTAGCACTGAAGCTTTCTTT
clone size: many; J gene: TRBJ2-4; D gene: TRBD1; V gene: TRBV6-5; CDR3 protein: CASSYAPPGQGLYIQYF; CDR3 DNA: TGTGCCAGCAGTTACGCCCCCCCCGGACAGGGCCTTTACATTCAGTACTTC
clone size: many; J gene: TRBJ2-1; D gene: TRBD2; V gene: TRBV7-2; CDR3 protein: CASSSTSGLSSYNEQFF; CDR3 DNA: TGTGCCAGCAGCTCCACTAGCGGATTAAGCTCCTACAATGAGCAGTTCTTC
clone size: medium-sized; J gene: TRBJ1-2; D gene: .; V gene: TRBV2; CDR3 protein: CASRPMARNYGYTF; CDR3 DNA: TGTGCCAGCAGGCCCATGGCACGAAACTATGGCTACACCTTC
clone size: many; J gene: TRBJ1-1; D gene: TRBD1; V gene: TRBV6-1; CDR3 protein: CASSEQTGENTEAFF; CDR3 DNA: TGTGCCAGCAGTGAACAGACAGGGGAGAACACTGAAGCTTTCTTT
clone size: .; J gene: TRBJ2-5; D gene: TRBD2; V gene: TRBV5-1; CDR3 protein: CASSLGLGGETQYF; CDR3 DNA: TGCGCCAGCAGCCTGGGACTAGGAGGAGAGACCCAGTACTTC
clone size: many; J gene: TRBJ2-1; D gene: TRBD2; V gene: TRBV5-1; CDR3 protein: CASSGGSGRPGNEQFF; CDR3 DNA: TGCGCCAGCAGCGGGGGGAGCGGGAGGCCCGGCAATGAGCAGTTCTTC